Sequencing of this T cell receptor (beta chain) was carried out in a study of a mutant IDH1 vaccine in newly diagnosed glioma (dated by TCRdb to the early 2020s). Context from the whole study: In the chemotherapy-containing groups, vaccination started alongside temozolomide cycles, whereas in patients who had radiotherapy alone it started 4-6 weeks after radiotherapy. The roughly 32 treated patients were around 62% male and around 40% female, with a mean age of roughly 40 years. Prior to enrollment, patients had been given standard therapy consisting of radiotherapy alone, temozolomide alone, or radiochemotherapy with temozolomide, with the combination given to most patients. The week-35 safety follow-up took place at visit V12, and the week-47 end of study took place at visit V13. Peripheral blood was collected at six visits: V03 (baseline), V05, V07, V10, V12 and V13. Longitudinal TCRB deep sequencing was done for some 25 treated patients, wherever samples were available for exploratory analyses. Beyond this particular receptor, the publication reports: Pseudoprogression appeared unrelated to alterations in the top peripheral T cell clonotypes detected by TCRB sequencing. It was noted by the authors that analyses of patient blood samples could not be reproduced owing to sample limitations. Vaccine-induced immune responses across multiple MHC alleles were detected in approximately 94% of patients. Availability determined which PBMC samples were chosen for TCRB deep sequencing.

A remark on this clone: What this receptor recognizes is not known. Base quality data are lacking; no much larger clone is found one base away.

Receptors were amplified or captured by the immunoSEQ multiplex PCR assay. The hsTCRB Kit was used according to the manufacturer's protocol to amplify rearranged TCR beta chain sequences. An Illumina MiSeq was used to sequence the TCRB libraries. From the authors' description of their analysis: The proprietary platform of the kit vendor was used for demultiplexing, trimming and gene mapping. TCRdb obtained this table from immuneACCESS and retained in-frame rearrangements with V and J assigned. These tables miss some clones; where compared with another copy, unresolved V genes account for less than half of the shortfall, and the remainder is unexplained. That table furnishes V, J and clone size, whereas the DNA furnished D and trimming. The sample contains some 42,000 clones, 65% to 90% of them found a single time. The ten biggest clones cover about 4.6% of the sample. The germline ends are 14 bases apart after V is trimmed by 6 bases and J by 2 bases. The CDR3 has 15 amino acids, counting the end cysteine and phenylalanine. Just CDR3 DNA is preserved here, 45 bases in frame from base 1. Taken from the germline V gene (reference sequence), the CDR1 and CDR2 loops are MNHEY and SMNVEV.

The intended sense of this specimen's time point label: week 35, safety follow-up. Every vaccine dose consisted of 300 ug of a 20-mer mutant IDH1 peptide in Montanide, administered subcutaneously together with topical imiquimod. Patients were given eight vaccinations, in weeks 1, 3, 5, 7, 11, 15, 19 and 23, which matched visits V03 through V10. The donors had newly diagnosed IDH1-mutant astrocytomas of WHO grade 3 or 4 that showed loss of nuclear ATRX. The samples were drawn from NOA16, a multicentre, single-arm, open-label phase I trial in Germany that tested a mutant IDH1 peptide vaccine in humans for the first time. The DNeasy Blood and Tissue Kit was used to extract genomic DNA from EDTA blood for TCRB sequencing.

Here the chain combines TRBV27 and TRBJ1-5; a tentative D match to TRBD1 spans 6 bases. The specimen comprised PBMCs, sampled from a glioma patient whose treatment included an IDH1 peptide vaccine. The sequence was collected from a woman aged 50 to 60 with glioma. The bases are TGTGCCAGCAGAATAGGGGGGGCTGGCAATCAGCCCCAGCATTTT. This codes for CASRIGGAGNQPQHF.